This T cell receptor (beta chain) was captured by sequencing in a study of cytomegalovirus exposure and HLA in healthy donors. Notes on the study in general: The records held CMV serostatus as the only immune exposure information. Earlier results showed most TCR beta V segments being productive about 90% or about 30% of the time. Cytomegalovirus-associated TCR beta chains were listed, numbering 150 to 200. Across donors, presence/absence analyses took sequencing depth to be roughly uniform.

Only a few counts were recorded for this clone. Its antigen is as yet unknown. CDR1 is GTSNPN, CDR2 SVGIG, per germline (reference sequence). This CDR3 has 12 amino acids. The PCR employed 60 Vbeta primers together with 13 Jbeta primers. The table came from immunoSEQ multiplex PCR; TCRdb's copy has only in-frame clones and leaves some out. This sample has around 130,000 clones, with 75% found just once. Source material: PBMCs. V and J are TRBV30 and TRBJ1-4, with 9 bases lining up with TRBD1. This receptor was obtained from a woman aged 40 to 49 in good health and CMV-seropositive. The CDR3 protein is CARGTGSEKLFF. CDR3 in DNA: TGTGCAAGGGGGACAGGGTCCGAAAAACTGTTTTTT.